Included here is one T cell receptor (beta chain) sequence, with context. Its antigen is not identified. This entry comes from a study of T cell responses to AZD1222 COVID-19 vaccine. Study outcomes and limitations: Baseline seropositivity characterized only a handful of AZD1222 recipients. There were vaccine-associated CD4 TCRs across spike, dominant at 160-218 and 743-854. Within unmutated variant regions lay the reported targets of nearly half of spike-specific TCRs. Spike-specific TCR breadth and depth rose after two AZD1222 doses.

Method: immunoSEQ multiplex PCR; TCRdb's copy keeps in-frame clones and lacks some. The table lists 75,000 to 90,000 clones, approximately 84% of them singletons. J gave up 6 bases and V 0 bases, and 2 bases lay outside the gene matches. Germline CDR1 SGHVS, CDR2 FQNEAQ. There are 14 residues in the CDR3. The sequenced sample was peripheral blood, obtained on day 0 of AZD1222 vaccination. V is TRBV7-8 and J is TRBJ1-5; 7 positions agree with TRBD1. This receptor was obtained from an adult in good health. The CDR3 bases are TGTGCCAGCAGCTTAGCAGGGGGCCCTCAGCCCCAGCATTTT. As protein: CASSLAGGPQPQHF.